This is a list of T cell receptor beta chains from one sample in a study of human T cells and chemical hapten exposure. MiXCR, run by TCRdb on the RACE reads, gives a single entry per CDR3 protein. The sample has 40,000 or so distinct CDR3 sequences, under 12% seen once; the top ten hold about 6%. Sample: whole blood, taken in connection with sensitization to the hapten diphenylcyclopropenone (DPC). The receptors were gathered from a man younger than 40 with alopecia areata. Some clones in this sample may be carry-over from other donors' samples. Each CDR3 is given with its conserved first and last residue. The D gene is left open where the match is weak. Only some rows state a clone size, as once, few, many or a class for expanded clones.

CSVGGDSKGDYGYTF TGCAGCGTTGGGGGGGACAGTAAAGGCGACTATGGCTACACCTTC TRBJ1-2 15 TRBD1 many TRBV29-1
CATSANEGVTGELFF TGTGCCACCAGTGCTAACGAGGGGGTAACCGGGGAGCTGTTTTTT TRBJ2-2 15 - many TRBV24-1
CSAGGDRGYSNQPQHF TGCAGTGCTGGTGGGGACAGAGGTTATAGCAATCAGCCCCAGCATTTT TRBJ1-5 16 TRBD1 many TRBV20-1
CASSLDRVYPYEQYF TGTGCCAGCAGCCTGGACAGGGTTTACCCCTACGAGCAGTACTTC TRBJ2-7 15 TRBD1 many TRBV7-9
CASSAMDTQYF TGTGCCAGCAGTGCAATGGATACGCAGTATTTT TRBJ2-3 11 - - TRBV2
CGVTGGRLPLGTQYF TGCGGCGTTACCGGTGGCCGCCTCCCCCTAGGTACGCAGTATTTT TRBJ2-3 15 - - TRBV29-1
CASSPTGIEQYF TGTGCCAGCAGTCCAACAGGGATCGAGCAGTACTTC TRBJ2-7 12 - - TRBV7-9
CASSLFVGTTNSPLHF TGTGCCAGCAGTTTATTCGTCGGGACTACAAATTCACCCCTCCACTTT TRBJ1-6 16 - many TRBV27
CASSQDPAGVGSTDTQYF TGTGCCAGCAGCCAAGATCCCGCAGGAGTTGGGTCCACAGATACGCAGTATTTT TRBJ2-3 18 - many TRBV4-2
CASSTTNTGELFF TGTGCCAGCAGCACAACGAACACCGGGGAGCTGTTTTTT TRBJ2-2 13 - many TRBV7-6
CASTTGDSYEQYF TGTGCCAGCACCACAGGAGACTCCTACGAGCAGTACTTC TRBJ2-7 13 - few TRBV2
CASSLKFRDTDTQYF TGTGCCAGCAGTCTTAAGTTCCGAGACACAGATACGCAGTATTTT TRBJ2-3 15 - many TRBV12-3/TRBV12-4
CASSPIREGEQFF TGTGCCAGCTCACCAATCAGGGAGGGTGAGCAGTTCTTC TRBJ2-1 13 TRBD2 few TRBV18
CASSSGNTIYF TGTGCCAGCAGCTCAGGAAACACCATATATTTT TRBJ1-3 11 - many TRBV7-9
CASSPPTAPTDTQYF TGTGCCAGCTCACCACCGACAGCTCCCACAGATACGCAGTATTTT TRBJ2-3 15 - many TRBV18
CASSPDDWGARGNTIYF TGTGCCAGCTCACCGGATGATTGGGGCGCCCGTGGAAACACCATATATTTT TRBJ1-3 17 - - TRBV18
CASRMGLRGSYNEQFF TGCGCCAGCAGGATGGGACTCCGGGGCTCCTACAATGAGCAGTTCTTC TRBJ2-1 16 - many TRBV10-1
CASSSRLAGSTDTQYF TGTGCCAGCAGCTCACGACTAGCGGGAAGCACAGATACGCAGTATTTT TRBJ2-3 16 TRBD2 many TRBV7-6
CATQPRLEDTQYF TGTGCCACCCAACCGCGACTAGAGGATACGCAGTATTTT TRBJ2-3 13 - - TRBV19
CASSLEVGQSHEQYF TGTGCCAGCAGTTTGGAGGTAGGACAGTCCCACGAGCAGTACTTC TRBJ2-7 15 - few TRBV27
CASSDPTGPSVGYGYTF TGTGCCAGCAGTGACCCGACAGGGCCGAGCGTAGGGTATGGCTACACCTTC TRBJ1-2 17 TRBD1 many TRBV25-1
CASRYGPGGSYEQYF TGTGCCAGTAGATACGGACCCGGGGGCTCCTACGAGCAGTACTTC TRBJ2-7 15 - many TRBV19
CASSRTWVGDANTGELFF TGTGCCAGCAGCCGGACGTGGGTAGGGGACGCGAACACCGGGGAGCTGTTTTTT TRBJ2-2 18 - many TRBV11-2
CSAPVPPRGTEAFF TGCAGTGCTCCTGTCCCCCCCAGAGGCACTGAAGCTTTCTTT TRBJ1-1 14 - many TRBV20-1
CALDRQGDYGYTF TGTGCCCTCGATCGGCAGGGCGACTATGGCTACACCTTC TRBJ1-2 13 - few TRBV30
CSVRDSPYEQYF TGCAGCGTTCGGGACAGTCCCTACGAGCAGTACTTC TRBJ2-7 12 TRBD1 many TRBV29-1
CATSDETDTQYF TGTGCCACCAGTGATGAAACAGATACGCAGTATTTT TRBJ2-3 12 - - TRBV24-1
CASGLDRFSYTF TGTGCCAGCGGGCTTGATCGTTTTAGCTACACCTTC TRBJ1-2 12 - many TRBV12-3/TRBV12-4
CASSHSTGAGNTIYF TGTGCCAGCAGCCACTCCACAGGGGCCGGAAACACCATATATTTT TRBJ1-3 15 TRBD1 - TRBV7-9
CSAPGASTDTQYF TGCAGTGCTCCTGGGGCTAGCACAGATACGCAGTATTTT TRBJ2-3 13 - many TRBV20-1
CASSYLVVSGSHEQFF TGTGCCAGCAGTTACCTCGTTGTTAGCGGGAGTCATGAGCAGTTCTTC TRBJ2-1 16 TRBD2 few TRBV6-2/TRBV6-3
CASSFYNEQFF TGTGCCAGCAGCTTCTACAATGAGCAGTTCTTC TRBJ2-1 11 - - TRBV5-4
CASRPGRSNSPLHF TGCGCCAGCAGGCCGGGTAGGAGTAATTCACCCCTCCACTTT TRBJ1-6 14 - many TRBV5-1
CASSYDGVTGELFF TGTGCCAGCAGTTACGATGGGGTCACCGGGGAGCTGTTTTTT TRBJ2-2 14 - - TRBV6-6
CASSYSRNTEAFF TGTGCCAGCAGTTACTCGAGGAACACTGAAGCTTTCTTT TRBJ1-1 13 - few TRBV6-6
CASKGGMLWNEQFF TGCGCCAGCAAGGGAGGGATGCTTTGGAATGAGCAGTTCTTC TRBJ2-1 14 TRBD2 - TRBV4-1
CASSSVRGFDSDTQYF TGTGCCAGCAGCAGCGTGAGGGGGTTTGATTCAGATACGCAGTATTTT TRBJ2-3 16 - many TRBV7-6
CSARHSGLATHNEQFF TGCAGTGCCCGTCATTCTGGACTAGCGACTCACAATGAGCAGTTCTTC TRBJ2-1 16 TRBD2 many TRBV20-1
CASSMAGGPPPYGYTF TGTGCCAGCAGCATGGCAGGGGGCCCTCCACCCTATGGCTACACCTTC TRBJ1-2 16 TRBD1 many TRBV7-3
CASSLGFAGTGNSPLHF TGTGCCAGCAGCTTAGGGTTCGCCGGGACAGGGAATTCACCCCTCCACTTT TRBJ1-6 17 TRBD1 many TRBV7-2
CASSQDRASREATQYF TGCGCCAGCAGCCAAGATCGGGCTAGTAGGGAGGCTACGCAGTATTTT TRBJ2-3 16 - - TRBV4-3
CASSEIWGDAGIQDTEAFF TGTGCCAGCAGTGAGATCTGGGGGGATGCGGGGATTCAGGACACTGAAGCTTTCTTT TRBJ1-1 19 - few TRBV2
CASSYNPGDTDTQYF TGTGCCAGCAGTTACAACCCGGGGGACACAGATACGCAGTATTTT TRBJ2-3 15 - few TRBV6-6
CASSLDRATDTQYF TGTGCCAGCAGCTTAGACAGGGCCACAGATACGCAGTATTTT TRBJ2-3 14 - many TRBV7-7
CASSRGASYGYTF TGTGCCAGCAGCCGGGGGGCTTCATATGGCTACACCTTC TRBJ1-2 13 - - TRBV11-2
CARGLTPYNEQFF TGTGCCAGGGGACTAACACCCTACAATGAGCAGTTCTTC TRBJ2-1 13 TRBD2 large TRBV2
CASSGTGGNQPQHF TGCGCCAGCAGCGGGACAGGAGGCAATCAGCCCCAGCATTTT TRBJ1-5 14 TRBD1 many TRBV10-2